One T cell receptor beta chain is described in this entry. It was negative isolation that provided the CD8+ and CD4+ T cells, whereas TEMRA cells were enriched by FACS. RNA amounts of roughly 0.45 to 1 ug underwent reverse transcription with random hexamers. TCR beta CDR3 was amplified by immunoSEQ covering 54 Vbeta and 13 Jbeta. A single record per CDR3 protein comes from TCRdb applying MiXCR to the immunoSEQ multiplex PCR reads. The data hold 78,000 or so distinct CDR3 sequences, with about 95% observed a single time. These data belong to a study of CD8 T cells in Susac syndrome. The sequence was obtained from a human donor with multiple sclerosis. Sample: CD8+ T cells from PBMCs.

In nucleotides, the CDR3 is TGTGCCAGCAGCCCGACGGGTTCTGGTATGCCCACCGAGCAGTACTTC. It specifies CASSPTGSGMPTEQYF. The chain is built from TRBV7-9 and TRBJ2-7; the D is unclear. The CDR3 covers 16 residues. The germline V gene has CDR1 SEHNR and CDR2 FQNEAQ (reference sequence). Trimming cost V 5 bases and J 6 bases, with 23 bases left between them.